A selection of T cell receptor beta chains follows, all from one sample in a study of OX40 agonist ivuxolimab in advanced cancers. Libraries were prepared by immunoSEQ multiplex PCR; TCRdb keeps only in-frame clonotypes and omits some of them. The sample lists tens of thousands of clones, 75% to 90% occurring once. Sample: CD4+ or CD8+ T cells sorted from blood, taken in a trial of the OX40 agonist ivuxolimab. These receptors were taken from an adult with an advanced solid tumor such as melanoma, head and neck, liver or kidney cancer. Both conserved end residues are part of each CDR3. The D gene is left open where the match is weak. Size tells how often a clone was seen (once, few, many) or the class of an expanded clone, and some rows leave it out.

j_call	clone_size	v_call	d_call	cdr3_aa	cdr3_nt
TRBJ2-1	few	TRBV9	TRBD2	CASSPISGVYNEQFF	TGTGCCAGCAGCCCTATTAGCGGGGTATACAATGAGCAGTTCTTC
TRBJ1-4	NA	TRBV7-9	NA	CASSPHTGATNEKLFF	TGTGCCAGCAGTCCTCACACGGGAGCAACTAATGAAAAACTGTTTTTT
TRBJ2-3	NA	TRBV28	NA	CASSSSPRVIDTQYF	TGTGCCAGCAGCTCATCCCCCCGGGTTATAGATACGCAGTATTTT
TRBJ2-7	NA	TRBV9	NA	CASSVEIGGSYEQYF	TGTGCCAGCAGCGTAGAAATAGGGGGATCCTACGAGCAGTACTTC
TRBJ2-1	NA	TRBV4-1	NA	CASSQGATLVYNEQFF	TGCGCCAGCAGCCAAGGGGCCACACTAGTATACAATGAGCAGTTCTTC
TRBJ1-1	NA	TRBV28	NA	CASKAGVSEAFF	TGTGCCAGCAAAGCGGGGGTTTCTGAAGCTTTCTTT
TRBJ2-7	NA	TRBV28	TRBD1	CASRLRQGEQYF	TGTGCCAGCAGACTTAGACAGGGCGAGCAGTACTTC
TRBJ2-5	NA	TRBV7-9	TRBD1	CASSPTGGGRETQYF	TGTGCCAGCAGCCCGACAGGGGGCGGTCGAGAGACCCAGTACTTC
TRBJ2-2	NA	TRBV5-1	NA	CASSLVQRPTGTGELFF	TGCGCCAGCAGCTTGGTTCAACGGCCCACGGGGACCGGGGAGCTGTTTTTT
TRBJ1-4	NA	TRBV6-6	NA	CASSIRPAREKLFF	TGTGCCAGCTCGATACGACCCGCCAGAGAAAAACTGTTTTTT
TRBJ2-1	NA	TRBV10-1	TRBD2	CASSESGGSYNEQFF	TGCGCCAGCAGTGAGTCGGGAGGGTCCTACAATGAGCAGTTCTTC
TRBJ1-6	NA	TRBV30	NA	CAWSVSNSPLHF	TGTGCCTGGAGTGTGTCAAATTCACCCCTCCACTTT
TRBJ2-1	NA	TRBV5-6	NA	CASSFGGSYNEQFF	TGTGCCAGCAGCTTCGGGGGCTCCTACAATGAGCAGTTCTTC
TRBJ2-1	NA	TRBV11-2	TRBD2	CASSPGLVGNEQFF	TGTGCCAGCAGCCCAGGACTAGTTGGCAATGAGCAGTTCTTC
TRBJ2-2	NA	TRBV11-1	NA	CASQPQGFGTGELFF	TGTGCCAGCCAACCGCAGGGATTTGGAACCGGGGAGCTGTTTTTT
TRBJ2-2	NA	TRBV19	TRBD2	CASVPSGRGTGELFF	TGTGCCAGTGTTCCTAGCGGGAGGGGCACCGGGGAGCTGTTTTTT
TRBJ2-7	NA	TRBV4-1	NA	CASSLSSYEQYF	TGTGCCAGCAGCTTGTCCTCGTACGAGCAGTACTTC
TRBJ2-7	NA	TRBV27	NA	CASSLQGPPEQYF	TGTGCCAGCAGTCTCCAAGGGCCTCCCGAGCAGTACTTC
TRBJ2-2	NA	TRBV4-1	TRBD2	CASSLNVAGVGNTGELFF	TGCGCCAGCAGCCTTAACGTAGCGGGAGTGGGTAACACCGGGGAGCTGTTTTTT
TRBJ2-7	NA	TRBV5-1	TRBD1	CASSLGGQGFTYEQYF	TGCGCCAGCAGCTTGGGAGGACAGGGTTTCACCTACGAGCAGTACTTC
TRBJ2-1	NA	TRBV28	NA	CASSQIRGEQFF	TGTGCCAGCAGCCAAATCAGGGGTGAGCAGTTCTTC
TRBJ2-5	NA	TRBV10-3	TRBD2	CAISGSSGRAGETQYF	TGTGCCATCAGTGGGTCTAGCGGGAGGGCCGGGGAGACCCAGTACTTC
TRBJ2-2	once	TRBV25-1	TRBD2	CASSGWGRGTGELFF	TGTGCCAGCAGTGGATGGGGGAGGGGCACCGGGGAGCTGTTTTTT
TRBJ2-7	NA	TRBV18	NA	CASSPGSSYEQYF	TGTGCCAGCTCACCCGGGAGCTCCTACGAGCAGTACTTC
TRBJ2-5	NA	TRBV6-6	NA	CASSGGLGRYF	TGTGCCAGCAGTGGAGGACTCGGACGGTACTTC
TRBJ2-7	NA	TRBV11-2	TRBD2	CASSLSTSGPYEQYF	TGTGCCAGCAGCTTAAGTACTAGCGGGCCCTACGAGCAGTACTTC
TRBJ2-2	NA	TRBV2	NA	CASSGKLTNTGELFF	TGTGCCAGCAGTGGAAAGCTGACGAACACCGGGGAGCTGTTTTTT
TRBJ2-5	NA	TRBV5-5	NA	CASSLAPGTETQYF	TGTGCCAGCAGCTTAGCGCCAGGGACCGAGACCCAGTACTTC
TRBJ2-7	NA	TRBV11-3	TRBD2	CASSPGLAGGPVDEQYF	TGTGCCAGCAGCCCGGGACTAGCGGGAGGGCCGGTTGACGAGCAGTACTTC
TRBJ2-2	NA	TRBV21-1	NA	CASSKVEGRTGSNTGELFF	TGTGCCAGCAGCAAAGTAGAGGGGCGGACAGGGTCGAACACCGGGGAGCTGTTTTTT
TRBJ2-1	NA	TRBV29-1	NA	CSVDSTSLSYNEQFF	TGCAGCGTTGACAGTACCTCCCTCTCCTACAATGAGCAGTTCTTC
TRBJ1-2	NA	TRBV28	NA	CASSPGTAWRGYTF	TGTGCCAGCAGTCCCGGGACCGCATGGAGGGGCTACACCTTC
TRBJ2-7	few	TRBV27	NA	CASSLGYEQYF	TGTGCCAGCAGTTTAGGTTACGAGCAGTACTTC
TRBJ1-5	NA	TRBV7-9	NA	CASSLAGGRGGQPQHF	TGTGCCAGCAGCTTAGCGGGTGGCAGGGGCGGTCAGCCCCAGCATTTT
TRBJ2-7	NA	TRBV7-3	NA	CASSLGGTSYEQYF	TGTGCCAGCAGCTTAGGCGGGACCTCCTACGAGCAGTACTTC
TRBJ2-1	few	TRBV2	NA	CASSGYYNEQFF	TGTGCCAGCAGTGGGTACTACAATGAGCAGTTCTTC
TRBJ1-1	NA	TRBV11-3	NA	CASSLAEGLGTEAFF	TGTGCCAGCAGCTTAGCGGAGGGTTTGGGCACTGAAGCTTTCTTT
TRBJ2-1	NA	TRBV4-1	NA	CASSHPLRGDNEQFF	TGCGCCAGCAGCCACCCACTACGGGGAGACAATGAGCAGTTCTTC
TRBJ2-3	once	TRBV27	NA	CASSLGSDTQYF	TGTGCCAGCAGTTTGGGGTCAGATACGCAGTATTTT
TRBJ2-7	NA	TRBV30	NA	CAWLIGDNVDYEQYF	TGTGCCTGGCTTATAGGGGACAACGTAGACTACGAGCAGTACTTC
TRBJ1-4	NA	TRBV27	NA	CASRRTRLGRGEKLFF	TGTGCCAGCAGACGGACTCGCCTCGGACGGGGCGAAAAACTGTTTTTT
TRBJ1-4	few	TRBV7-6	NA	CASSLRRKLFF	TGTGCCAGCAGCTTAAGGCGGAAACTGTTTTTT
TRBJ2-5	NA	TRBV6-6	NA	CASSVQVVETQYF	TGTGCCAGCAGTGTTCAAGTAGTAGAGACCCAGTACTTC
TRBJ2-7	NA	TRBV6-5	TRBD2	CASSYSGLAVYEQYF	TGTGCCAGCAGTTACTCGGGACTAGCGGTCTACGAGCAGTACTTC
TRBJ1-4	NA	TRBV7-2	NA	CASSRGRGTNEKLFF	TGTGCCAGCAGCCGAGGAAGGGGTACTAATGAAAAACTGTTTTTT
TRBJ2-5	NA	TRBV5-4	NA	CASSLQASRRETQYF	TGTGCCAGCAGCTTGCAAGCGAGCAGGCGGGAGACCCAGTACTTC
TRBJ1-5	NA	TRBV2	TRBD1	CASSSRGTQPQHF	TGTGCCAGCAGTTCCAGGGGGACTCAGCCCCAGCATTTT
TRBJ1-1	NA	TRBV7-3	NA	CASSLTGAMNTEAFF	TGTGCCAGCAGCTTGACGGGGGCTATGAACACTGAAGCTTTCTTT
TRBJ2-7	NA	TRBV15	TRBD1	CATSRAGTGGSYEQYF	TGTGCCACCAGCAGAGCCGGTACAGGGGGCTCCTACGAGCAGTACTTC
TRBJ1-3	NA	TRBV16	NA	CASSQSAVSSGNTIYF	TGTGCCAGCAGCCAATCAGCCGTCAGCTCTGGAAACACCATATATTTT
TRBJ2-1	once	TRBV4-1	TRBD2	CASSQLKLAGVLNEQFF	TGCGCCAGCAGCCAATTAAAGCTAGCGGGAGTACTCAATGAGCAGTTCTTC
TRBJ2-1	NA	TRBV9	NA	CASSVSGGTSYNEQFF	TGTGCCAGCAGCGTTTCGGGCGGAACCTCCTACAATGAGCAGTTCTTC
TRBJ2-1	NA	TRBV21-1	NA	CASSLQDNEQFF	TGTGCCAGCAGCCTACAGGACAATGAGCAGTTCTTC
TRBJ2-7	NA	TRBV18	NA	CASSPGRSPYEQYF	TGTGCCAGCTCACCCGGACGATCTCCCTACGAGCAGTACTTC
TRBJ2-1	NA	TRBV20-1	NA	CSARPPEEQFF	TGCAGTGCCAGACCCCCAGAAGAGCAGTTCTTC
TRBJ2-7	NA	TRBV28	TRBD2	CASGRLGSGRRREQYF	TGTGCCAGCGGGAGGCTCGGTAGCGGGAGGAGACGTGAGCAGTACTTC
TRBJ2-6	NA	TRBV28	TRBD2	CASSSGGTGANVLTF	TGTGCCAGCAGTTCGGGGGGGACTGGGGCCAACGTCCTGACTTTC
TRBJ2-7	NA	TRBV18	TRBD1	CASSLRDRATYEQYF	TGTGCCAGCTCACTCCGGGACAGGGCAACCTACGAGCAGTACTTC
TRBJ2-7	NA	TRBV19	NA	CASSLSNRAGDEQYF	TGTGCCAGTAGTCTTTCTAACAGGGCCGGGGACGAGCAGTACTTC